This entry lists 28 T cell receptor beta chains sequenced from one sample in a study of OX40 agonist ivuxolimab in advanced cancers. Here immunoSEQ multiplex PCR was the method, and the copy in TCRdb shows in-frame clones only, minus some. This table has tens of thousands of clones, around 86% appearing once. Sequencing used CD4+ or CD8+ T cells sorted from blood, obtained in a trial of the OX40 agonist ivuxolimab. These receptors all come from an adult with an advanced solid tumor such as melanoma, head and neck, liver or kidney cancer.

This chain links TRBV7-2 with TRBJ2-5, with 13 positions matching TRBD2. This CDR3 comprises 17 residues. Trimming took 2 bases from V and 9 from J; bases not matched to a gene: 12. Germline values: CDR1 SGHTA, CDR2 FQGNSA. The CDR3 DNA follows: TGTGCCAGCAGCTTATTAAATGGACTAGCGGGGGAGTTAGCCCAGTACTTC. It yields the protein CASSLLNGLAGELAQYF.

The V gene is TRBV5-1, the J gene TRBJ1-2; a possible D gene is TRBD1 (5 bases). CDR1 is SGHRS, CDR2 YFSETQ, per germline. Trimming removed 6 bases from V and 1 base from J, with 10 bases in between. The length of the CDR3 is 13 residues. The CDR3 reads CASTRDVNYGYTF. The CDR3 DNA follows: TGCGCCAGCACCCGGGACGTTAACTATGGCTACACCTTC.

The chain links TRBV9 to TRBJ2-1; D is perhaps TRBD1 or TRBD2 (5 bases each). The CDR3 sequence is 14 residues long. Germline loops: CDR1 SGDLS, CDR2 YYNGEE. Trimming took off 2 bases at V and 10 bases at J, with 16 bases between the two ends. The CDR3 DNA is TGTGCCAGCAGCGTGGGGACGAAGTTATTAGAGCAGTTCTTC. It yields the protein CASSVGTKLLEQFF.

The chain couples TRBV27 to TRBJ1-1; maybe TRBD1 (6 bases). Germline V gene lookup returns CDR1 MNHEY and CDR2 SMNVEV (reference sequence). V gave up 5 bases and J gave up 1 base, with 14 bases separating them. CDR3 length: 15 residues. CDR3: CASSLRQVPNTEAFF. DNA for the CDR3: TGTGCCAGCAGTCTCCGACAGGTCCCGAACACTGAAGCTTTCTTT.

The chain has TRBV7-2 and TRBJ2-2; TRBD1 matches at 8 bases. The V segment lost 0 bases and the J segment 5 bases; nucleotides outside the gene matches: 8. CDR1 and CDR2 (germline): SGHTA, FQGNSA. There are 17 residues in the CDR3. The CDR3 nucleotides are TGTGCCAGCAGCTTAGCGAACGGTCAGGGGGCGACCGGGGAGCTGTTTTTT. Translated, it gives CASSLANGQGATGELFF. Full variable domain (outside the CDR3, taken from reference TRBV7-2 and TRBJ2-2): GAGVSQSPSNKVTEKGKDVELRCDPISGHTALYWYRQSLGQGLEFLIYFQGNSAPDKSGLPSDRFSAERTGGSVSTLTIQRTQQEDSAVYLCASSLANGQGATGELFFGEGSRLTVL.

The rearrangement joins TRBV25-1 to TRBJ1-1; D is unresolved. V lost 5 bases to trimming and J lost 1 base, with 14 bases between them. CDR3 length equals 15 residues. Looked up from germline, CDR1 is MGHDK and CDR2 is SYGVNS. The CDR3 bases are TGTGCCAGCAGTACCGGCCCACCTCAGAACACTGAAGCTTTCTTT. This codes for CASSTGPPQNTEAFF.

The rearrangement uses TRBV13 and TRBJ2-7; TRBD2 matches 8 bases. V lost 5 bases and J lost 5; bases outside the gene matches: 14. Germline lookup yields CDR1 PRHDT and CDR2 FYEKMQ (reference sequence). This CDR3 region has 16 residues. CDR3 in amino acids: CASSLPTGGRRNEQYF. The CDR3 DNA is TGTGCCAGCAGCCTCCCGACGGGGGGGAGGAGAAACGAGCAGTACTTC.

The genes are TRBV7-3 and TRBJ1-6; 7 nucleotides align to TRBD1. This CDR3 comprises 13 residues. V lost 4 bases and J lost 12; bases outside the gene matches: 6. Germline-derived CDR1 and CDR2 are SGHTA and FQGTGA. CDR3 bases: TGTGCCAGCAGCTCCGGGACAGAGGGACCCCTCCACTTT. Translated: CASSSGTEGPLHF.

V is TRBV10-3 and J is TRBJ2-1, with D perhaps being TRBD1 or TRBD2 (6 bases each). CDR1 and CDR2 (germline): ENHRY, SYGVKD. Deletions cut 6 bases from V and 5 bases from J, with 11 bases between. The CDR3 has 13 amino acids. CDR3 in amino acids: CAISNREDNEQFF. The CDR3 DNA reads as TGTGCCATCAGCAACAGGGAGGACAATGAGCAGTTCTTC.

This sequence joins TRBV6-5 and TRBJ1-5; TRBD1 matches at 8 bases. The CDR3 is made up of 15 amino acids. The germline gives CDR1 MNHEY, CDR2 SVGAGI. V was clipped by 6 bases and J by 2 bases; unmatched bases: 6. CDR3 sequence: CASRGDRGGNQPQHF. In DNA, the CDR3 is TGTGCCAGCAGGGGAGACAGGGGTGGCAATCAGCCCCAGCATTTT.

The V call is TRBV9, the J call TRBJ2-7; 8 nucleotides line up with TRBD1. The J segment lost 7 bases and the V segment lost 4 bases, leaving 10 bases of the junction unmatched. Germline loops: CDR1 SGDLS, CDR2 YYNGEE. This CDR3 is built from 14 residues. DNA for the CDR3: TGTGCCAGCAGCTTGACAGGGGACCACGGAGAGCAGTACTTC. Its protein is CASSLTGDHGEQYF.

The rearrangement uses TRBV2 and TRBJ2-2; D gene ambiguous. V was trimmed by 6 bases and J by 1 base, leaving 12 bases between them. Germline V gene data show CDR1 as SNHLY and CDR2 as FYNNEI. The CDR3 is 15 residues long. This CDR3 is CASSPQGRNTGELFF. The CDR3 DNA reads as TGTGCCAGCAGCCCCCAAGGCCGGAACACCGGGGAGCTGTTTTTT.

The V and J genes are TRBV2 and TRBJ2-7; TRBD2 agrees at 12 bases. The trim removed 5 bases at V and 5 bases at J, leaving 10 bases unmatched. CDR3 length: 16 amino acids. Germline-derived CDR1 and CDR2 are SNHLY and FYNNEI. The CDR3 nucleotides read TGTGCCAGCAGTCGTCAGACTAGCGGGGGATCCAACGAGCAGTACTTC. Encoded protein: CASSRQTSGGSNEQYF.

This chain connects TRBV5-1 to TRBJ1-2, with TRBD1 matching 7 bases. This CDR3 has 12 amino acids. CDR1 and CDR2 from the germline V gene are SGHRS and YFSETQ. V dropped 6 bases and J dropped 6; count of bases not matched to a gene: 5. This CDR3 is CASTAQGDGYTF. Here the CDR3 DNA reads TGCGCCAGCACCGCCCAGGGGGATGGCTACACCTTC.

This chain connects TRBV11-2 to TRBJ1-5; D is uncertain. The CDR3 runs 14 residues. Germline V gene data show CDR1 as SGHAT and CDR2 as FQNNGV. Trimming took off 1 base at V and 5 bases at J, with 9 bases between the two ends. The CDR3 DNA sequence: TGTGCCAGCAGCTTAGGGCAGGCTTATCAGCCCCAGCATTTT. Its protein is CASSLGQAYQPQHF.

This sequence joins TRBV4-2 and TRBJ1-6; no reliable D call. V was pared by 0 bases and J by 0 bases, with 6 bases between. Germline assignment: CDR1 LGHNA and CDR2 YNFKEQ. The CDR3 has 16 amino acids. The CDR3 nucleotides read TGTGCCAGCAGCCAAGACAGGAGCTCCTATAATTCACCCCTCCACTTT. This encodes CASSQDRSSYNSPLHF.

This clone was detected once. The CDR3 reads CASGPGQYYEQYF. The CDR3 DNA is TGTGCCAGCGGACCGGGACAATACTACGAGCAGTACTTC. V usage is TRBV6-1 and J usage is TRBJ2-7; tentatively, D is TRBD1 (6 bases). The germline gives CDR1 MNHNS, CDR2 SASEGT. The CDR3 runs to 13 residues. The V and J ends lost 8 bases and 3 bases respectively, with 14 bases between them.

The V and J genes are TRBV4-1 and TRBJ1-2; D remains unclear. This CDR3 region has 13 residues. Trimming stripped 0 bases from V and 8 bases from J, with 10 bases between. CDR1 and CDR2 from the germline V gene are MGHRA and YSYEKL. The CDR3 spells CASSQDRTDGYTF. CDR3 coding DNA: TGCGCCAGCAGCCAAGATCGTACCGACGGCTACACCTTC.

This rearrangement joins TRBV7-8 to TRBJ1-5; D not certain. V lost 7 bases and J 0 bases, leaving 10 bases between the germline ends. Germline V gives CDR1 SGHVS, CDR2 FQNEAQ. CDR3 length: 14 residues. CDR3 nucleotides: TGTGCCAGCAAGGAGGGAAATAGCAATCAGCCCCAGCATTTT. It yields the protein CASKEGNSNQPQHF.

This rearrangement joins TRBV11-2 to TRBJ2-7, with 11 bases aligning to TRBD2. The CDR3 totals 13 residues. V dropped 4 bases and J dropped 4; count of bases not matched to a gene: 0. The germline CDR1 and CDR2 sequences are SGHAT and FQNNGV. Written as DNA, the CDR3 is TGTGCCAGCAGCTCTAGCGGGGGGTACGAGCAGTACTTC. Its translation: CASSSSGGYEQYF.

V and J are TRBV5-1 and TRBJ2-3; D not certain. CDR1 SGHRS and CDR2 YFSETQ come from the germline V gene. The CDR3 has 13 residues. V dropped 0 bases and J dropped 1 base, with 3 bases sitting between them. The CDR3 reads CASSLGRTDTQYF. The CDR3 DNA sequence: TGCGCCAGCAGCTTGGGCCGCACAGATACGCAGTATTTT.

DNA for the CDR3: TGTGCCAGCAGCGTTCGGGGAGTTCGTCACATTCAGTACTTC. The encoded protein is CASSVRGVRHIQYF. The chain joins TRBV5-6 to TRBJ2-4; D may be TRBD2 (5 bases). V dropped 4 bases and J dropped 8 bases, with 16 bases sitting between them. The CDR3 contains 14 residues. Looked up from germline, CDR1 is SGHDT and CDR2 is YYEEEE. The full variable domain, completed using reference TRBV5-6 and TRBJ2-4, is DAGVTQSPTHLIKTRGQQVTLRCSPKSGHDTVSWYQQALGQGPQFIFQYYEEEERQRGNFPDRFSGHQFPNYSSELNVNALLLGDSALYLCASSVRGVRHIQYFGAGTRLSVL.

The rearrangement links TRBV10-3 to TRBJ2-7; TRBD1 matches 8 bases. This CDR3 region has 15 residues. Germline assignment: CDR1 ENHRY and CDR2 SYGVKD. Trimming cost V 3 bases and J 5 bases; bases outside gene matches: 9. CDR3 nucleotides: TGTGCCATCAGTGAAGGCGGCGGACAGGGCCACGAGCAGTACTTC. Protein sequence: CAISEGGGQGHEQYF.

The V and J genes are TRBV27 and TRBJ1-6, with D possibly matching TRBD1 (6 bases). The V and J ends lost 0 bases and 5 bases respectively, with 11 bases between them. Germline V gene data show CDR1 as MNHEY and CDR2 as SMNVEV (reference sequence). This CDR3 region has 16 residues. This chain's CDR3 is CASSLSRGADNSPLHF. CDR3 DNA sequence: TGTGCCAGCAGTTTATCGCGGGGGGCGGATAATTCACCCCTCCACTTT.

This CDR3 is CASSQNKNEKLFF. The CDR3 nucleotides are TGTGCCAGCAGCCAAAACAAGAATGAAAAACTGTTTTTT. The chain combines TRBV7-2 with TRBJ1-4; D uncertain. V was cut by 5 bases and J by 5 bases, with 9 bases left in between. In germline, CDR1 is SGHTA, CDR2 FQGNSA. The CDR3 sequence is 13 residues long. Full variable domain (remainder filled in from reference TRBV7-2 and TRBJ1-4): GAGVSQSPSNKVTEKGKDVELRCDPISGHTALYWYRQSLGQGLEFLIYFQGNSAPDKSGLPSDRFSAERTGGSVSTLTIQRTQQEDSAVYLCASSQNKNEKLFFGSGTQLSVL.

The chain uses TRBV5-4 and TRBJ1-6; D perhaps matches TRBD1 (5 bases). The V gene lost 1 base and the J gene lost 3 bases, with 14 bases spanning the gap. CDR1 and CDR2 from the germline V gene are SGHNT and YYREEE (reference sequence). The CDR3 has 17 residues. In DNA form, the CDR3 reads TGTGCCAGCAGCTTGACCTACGGGGGGAACTATAATTCACCCCTCCACTTT. It yields the protein CASSLTYGGNYNSPLHF.

This clone was counted once. V usage is TRBV19 and J usage is TRBJ2-7; the match to TRBD1 covers 7 bases. This CDR3 is built from 14 residues. V lost 0 bases and J lost 4; bases outside the gene matches: 3. In germline, CDR1 is LNHDA, CDR2 SQIVND (reference sequence). CDR3 in DNA: TGTGCCAGTAGTATAGATATGGACAGGTACGAGCAGTACTTC. Its protein is CASSIDMDRYEQYF.

The chain couples TRBV4-2 to TRBJ1-2, with D perhaps matching TRBD1 (5 bases). The CDR3 runs to 15 residues. The germline V gene has CDR1 LGHNA and CDR2 YNFKEQ. V dropped 1 base and J dropped 2 bases, with 11 bases sitting between them. The CDR3 DNA follows: TGTGCCAGCAGCCAAGGTAGGGCAGGGAACTATGGCTACACCTTC. This sequence encodes CASSQGRAGNYGYTF.